This is a list of T cell receptor beta chains from one sample in a study of persistence of HIV-infected CD4 T cells. Their recognized antigens are unknown. Measured with immunoSEQ multiplex PCR; TCRdb has only the in-frame clones, and not every one. The sample has 30,000 to 45,000 clones, 75% to 90% seen once. This material consisted of cultured CD4+ T cells from PBMCs, taken from a patient who received antiretroviral therapy. These receptors were collected from an adult with HIV. The donor label of this sample is uncertain. CDR3s include the opening cysteine and the closing phenylalanine or tryptophan. A D gene is named only where the DNA matches it firmly. Some rows have no size entry. The others give once, few or many, or a class for an expanded clone.

clone_size d_call j_call cdr3_length v_call cdr3_nt cdr3_aa
NA TRBD1 TRBJ1-6 16 TRBV6-1 TGTGCCAGCAGTGAAGCGGGGACAGGGACGGGTTCACCCCTCCACTTT CASSEAGTGTGSPLHF
NA TRBD1 TRBJ1-2 15 TRBV14 TGTGCCAGCAGCCCCCTAACAGGGGGGATTCTTGGCTACACCTTC CASSPLTGGILGYTF
once NA TRBJ1-1 11 TRBV29-1 TGCAGCGCCCGCTCCAAGGGTGAAGCTTTCTTT CSARSKGEAFF
NA NA TRBJ1-5 13 TRBV29-1 TGCAGCGTTGGAGCAGGGGACTATAGGTCCCAGCATTTT CSVGAGDYRSQHF
NA TRBD2 TRBJ2-1 18 TRBV18 TGTGCCAGCACGTGGACTAGCGGGGGCGGAAGCTCCTACAATGAGCAGTTCTTC CASTWTSGGGSSYNEQFF
NA NA TRBJ2-1 14 TRBV7-6 TGTGCCAGCAGCTTAGCGGGAGGAATCAATGAGCAGTTCTTC CASSLAGGINEQFF
NA NA TRBJ1-6 14 TRBV7-5 TGTGCCAGAAGCTTAGGGGCAGGGAGTTCACCCCTCCACTTT CARSLGAGSSPLHF
NA TRBD1 TRBJ2-5 15 TRBV20-1 TGCAGTGCTAGTCCCGGGACAGGGGAAACCGAGACCCAGTACTTC CSASPGTGETETQYF
few TRBD1 TRBJ1-1 15 TRBV7-9 TGTGCCAGCAGCTCGAGACAGGGCCGAGAATCTGAAGCTTTCTTT CASSSRQGRESEAFF
NA NA TRBJ1-1 16 TRBV3-1/TRBV3-2 TGTGCCAGCAGCCCACGCACCGGGACACAGAACACTGAAGCTTTCTTT CASSPRTGTQNTEAFF
once NA TRBJ1-3 16 TRBV5-1 TGCGCCAGCAGCTTGGATCCTCGGAGCTCTGGAAACACCATATATTTT CASSLDPRSSGNTIYF
NA TRBD2 TRBJ2-3 15 TRBV6-6 TGTGCCAGCAGTTACCCGACTAGCGGGGGCCCTTTAGCGTATTTT CASSYPTSGGPLAYF
NA TRBD2 TRBJ2-1 12 TRBV30 TGTGCCTGGAGTCGCCTAGCGGGGAATCAGTTCTTC CAWSRLAGNQFF
NA NA TRBJ1-5 16 TRBV21-1 TGTGCCAGCAGCAAAAGGGGACACGGGCCCGGTCAGCCCCAGCATTTT CASSKRGHGPGQPQHF
NA TRBD1 TRBJ1-2 14 TRBV3-1/TRBV3-2 TGTGCCAGCAGCCCGCGGACAGGGGAGGATGGCTACACCTTC CASSPRTGEDGYTF
NA NA TRBJ1-6 12 TRBV5-4 TGTGCCAGCAGCTTACTCGGTTCACCCCTCCACTTT CASSLLGSPLHF
NA NA TRBJ1-1 12 TRBV30 TGTGCCTGGAGCGACCTGGGGACTGAAGCTTTCTTT CAWSDLGTEAFF
NA TRBD2 TRBJ2-3 15 TRBV18 TGTGCCAGCTCACCGGCGGGGGTAGCAACAGATACGCAGTATTTT CASSPAGVATDTQYF
NA TRBD1 TRBJ1-1 16 TRBV7-8 TGTGCCAGCAGCTTAGGGACAGGGCTACCGAACACTGAAGCTTTCTTT CASSLGTGLPNTEAFF
once TRBD1 TRBJ1-2 13 TRBV5-1 TGCGCCAGCACAAACAGGGGAAACTATGGCTACACCTTC CASTNRGNYGYTF
NA TRBD1 TRBJ1-4 15 TRBV6-5 TGTGCCAGCTTCCCAGGGGGGACAGGTCCTGGAAAACTGTTTTTT CASFPGGTGPGKLFF
NA TRBD1 TRBJ2-3 15 TRBV29-1 TGCAGCGCCATCCGAGGACAGGGGATAATAGATACGCAGTATTTT CSAIRGQGIIDTQYF
NA NA TRBJ2-7 12 TRBV18 TGTGCCAGCTCAACAGGGAACTACGAGCAGTACTTC CASSTGNYEQYF
NA NA TRBJ2-7 12 TRBV7-2 TGTGCCAGCAGCTTAAACCTGTACGAGCAGTACTTC CASSLNLYEQYF
NA TRBD2 TRBJ2-5 15 TRBV30 TGTGCCGTGGTGACCCGGGGGGACGTCCAAGAGACCCAGTACTTC CAVVTRGDVQETQYF
NA NA TRBJ2-2 16 TRBV5-1 TGCGCCAGCAGCGCCCCCAGGTTGTCGAACACCGGGGAGCTGTTTTTT CASSAPRLSNTGELFF
NA TRBD1 TRBJ1-6 15 TRBV25-1 TGTGCCAGCACCCCCGGACAGGGGATTCGTTCACCCCTCCACTTT CASTPGQGIRSPLHF
NA TRBD2 TRBJ2-3 16 TRBV2 TGTGCCAGCAGTGGCGTCGGGGGGGCCTCCACAGATACGCAGTATTTT CASSGVGGASTDTQYF
NA NA TRBJ1-5 17 TRBV15 TGTGCCACCAGCAGGCCCAGAGGTGGGGGGAGCAATCAGCCCCAGCATTTT CATSRPRGGGSNQPQHF
NA NA TRBJ1-1 14 TRBV9 TGTGCCAGCAGCGTAGTTCTGGGAGGCACTGAAGCTTTCTTT CASSVVLGGTEAFF
NA NA TRBJ1-1 13 TRBV2 TGTGCCAGCAGTGAAGTCCGGGACGTAAAAGCTTTCTTT CASSEVRDVKAFF
NA NA TRBJ2-5 14 TRBV20-1 TGCAGTGCTAGTGGGGCCCGGGGTGAAGAGACCCAGTACTTC CSASGARGEETQYF
NA TRBD1 TRBJ2-3 14 TRBV5-1 TGCGCCAGCAGCCGGGGACAGGAGGCAGATACGCAGTATTTT CASSRGQEADTQYF
NA TRBD1 TRBJ2-1 15 TRBV6-5 TGTGCCAGCAAAAAGGGACAGGGGGTCTACAATGAGCAGTTCTTC CASKKGQGVYNEQFF
NA TRBD1 TRBJ1-3 17 TRBV2 TGTGCCAGCAGTGAAGCCCCGACTGTGGGACAGGGAAACACCATATATTTT CASSEAPTVGQGNTIYF
NA TRBD1 TRBJ2-1 14 TRBV24-1 TGTGCCACCAGCCAACCGGGACAGGGGAATGAGCAGTTCTTC CATSQPGQGNEQFF
NA NA TRBJ1-1 15 TRBV2 TGTGCCAGCGGATTGGAGGGTGGGATGAACACTGAAGCTTTCTTT CASGLEGGMNTEAFF
NA NA TRBJ1-3 15 TRBV5-1 TGCGCCAGCAGCTTGGATATCGGGGAGGGAAACACCATATATTTT CASSLDIGEGNTIYF
NA NA TRBJ1-1 13 TRBV12-3/TRBV12-4 TGTGCCAGCAGTTTGCAGGGGAACACTGAAGCTTTCTTT CASSLQGNTEAFF
once TRBD1 TRBJ1-2 16 TRBV5-1 TGCGCCAGCAGCTTGGGGACAGGGCGTGGGATCTATGGCTACACCTTC CASSLGTGRGIYGYTF
NA NA TRBJ2-1 12 TRBV6-1 TGTGCCAGCAGTGAAGGCCGCGGTGAGCAGTTCTTC CASSEGRGEQFF
NA NA TRBJ2-3 18 TRBV7-9 TGTGCCAGCAGCTTTAACGTTGGGGGAAGGGCCGGTACAGATACGCAGTATTTT CASSFNVGGRAGTDTQYF
NA NA TRBJ1-5 13 TRBV18 TGTGCCAGCTCACCACCGAAGGGGCAGCCCCAGCATTTT CASSPPKGQPQHF
NA NA TRBJ1-2 14 TRBV5-6 TGTGCCAGCAGCTTGGACCGGACAGTCTATGGCTACACCTTC CASSLDRTVYGYTF
NA TRBD1 TRBJ1-2 17 TRBV15 TGTGCCACCAGCAGAGATCGGGTGGGGGGACAGGCCTATGGCTACACCTTC CATSRDRVGGQAYGYTF